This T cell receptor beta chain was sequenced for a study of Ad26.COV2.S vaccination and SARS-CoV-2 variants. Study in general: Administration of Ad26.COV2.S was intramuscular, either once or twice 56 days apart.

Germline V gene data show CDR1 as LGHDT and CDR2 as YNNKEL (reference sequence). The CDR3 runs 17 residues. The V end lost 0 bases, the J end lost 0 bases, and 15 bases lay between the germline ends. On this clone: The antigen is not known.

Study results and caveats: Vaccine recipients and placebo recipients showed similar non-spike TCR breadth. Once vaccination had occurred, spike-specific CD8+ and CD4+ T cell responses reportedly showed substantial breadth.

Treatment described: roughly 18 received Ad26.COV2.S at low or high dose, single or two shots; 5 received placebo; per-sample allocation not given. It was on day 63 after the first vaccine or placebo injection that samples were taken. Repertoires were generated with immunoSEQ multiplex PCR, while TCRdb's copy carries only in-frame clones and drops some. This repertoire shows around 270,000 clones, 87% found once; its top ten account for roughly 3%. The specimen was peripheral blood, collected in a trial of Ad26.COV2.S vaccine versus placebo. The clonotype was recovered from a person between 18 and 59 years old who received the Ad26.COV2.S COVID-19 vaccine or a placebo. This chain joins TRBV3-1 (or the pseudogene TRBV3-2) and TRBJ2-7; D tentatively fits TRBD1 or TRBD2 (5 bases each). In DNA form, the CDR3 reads TGTGCCAGCAGCCAAGATTTCGGGGATAGGGGCTCCTACGAGCAGTACTTC. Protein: CASSQDFGDRGSYEQYF.